The 29 T cell receptor beta chains below come from one sample, sequenced in a study of T cells in localized non-small cell lung cancer. Repertoires were generated with immunoSEQ multiplex PCR, while TCRdb's copy carries only in-frame clones and drops some. In the table there are about 82,000 clones, less than 85% of which are singletons. Specimen: PBMCs, collected before any cancer treatment. Every receptor here comes from a man between 35 and 75 years old with stage II squamous cell lung carcinoma.

V and J are TRBV11-2 and TRBJ2-5; 7 bases map to TRBD1. The germline V gene has CDR1 SGHAT and CDR2 FQNNGV. The length of the CDR3 is 13 residues. Trimming removed 3 bases from V and 5 bases from J; junction bases left unmatched: 3. In DNA form, the CDR3 reads TGTGCCAGCAGCTTCGGACAGGTGGAGACCCAGTACTTC. This sequence encodes CASSFGQVETQYF.

V usage is TRBV29-1 and J usage is TRBJ2-2, with 10 positions matching TRBD2. The CDR3 loop spans 14 amino acids. Germline-derived CDR1 and CDR2 are SQVTM and ANQGSEA. The V gene end was trimmed by 4 bases and the J gene end by 5 bases; junction bases not matched to a gene: 4. The CDR3 DNA reads TGCAGCGTTGCGAGCGGGGGGGGAACCGGGGAGCTGTTTTTT. It encodes CSVASGGGTGELFF.

The chain has TRBV28 and TRBJ1-4, with a weak D call TRBD1 (6 bases). This CDR3 contains 14 residues. Trimming removed 6 bases from V and 8 bases from J, with 16 bases in between. In germline, CDR1 is MDHEN, CDR2 SYDVKM. The DNA of the CDR3 is TGTGCCAGCAGCGCGGGGGGCCGAATCGAAAAACTGTTTTTT. Its protein is CASSAGGRIEKLFF.

The chain joins TRBV7-3 to TRBJ2-1; TRBD1 agrees at 7 bases. Trimming at V came to 2 bases and at J to 10 bases, leaving 5 bases not matched to a gene. The CDR3 is made up of 13 amino acids. CDR1 SGHTA and CDR2 FQGTGA come from the germline V gene. The CDR3 region has the DNA TGTGCCAGCAGCTTATGGACAGGCAGCGAGCAGTTCTTC. It codes for CASSLWTGSEQFF.

The rearrangement links TRBV10-3 to TRBJ1-1, with D unresolved. The ends were cut back, 0 bases at V and 2 bases at J, with 7 bases in the middle. CDR3 size: 14 residues. Germline lookup yields CDR1 ENHRY and CDR2 SYGVKD. The chain's CDR3 is CAISESVGNTEAFF. The CDR3 DNA reads as TGTGCCATCAGTGAGTCTGTAGGTAACACTGAAGCTTTCTTT.

The chain is built from TRBV7-9 and TRBJ1-4; D unresolved. CDR3 length: 14 residues. Germline V gene data show CDR1 as SEHNR and CDR2 as FQNEAQ (reference sequence). V was cut by 6 bases and J by 8 bases, with 16 bases left in between. Here the CDR3 reads CASRKGGYYEKLFF. CDR3 nucleotide sequence: TGTGCCAGCAGAAAGGGAGGGTACTACGAAAAACTGTTTTTT.

This chain joins TRBV15 and TRBJ1-2, with a weak D call TRBD1 (6 bases). CDR1 LNHNV and CDR2 YYDKDF come from the germline V gene (reference sequence). Trimming removed 4 bases at V and 4 bases at J, with 7 bases between. This CDR3 region has 12 residues. CDR3 nucleotides: TGTGCCACCAGCAAGGACAGCTATGGCTACACCTTC. Translation gives CATSKDSYGYTF.

The chain links TRBV4-2 to TRBJ2-3; the match to TRBD2 covers 16 bases. Germline-derived CDR1 and CDR2 are LGHNA and YNFKEQ. This CDR3 region has 17 residues. The junction had 5 bases not matched to a gene; V was cut back by 4 bases and J by 4 bases. In nucleotides, the CDR3 is TGTGCCAGCAGCCTAGGGACTAGCGGGGGGGTAGCAGATACGCAGTATTTT. This encodes CASSLGTSGGVADTQYF.

V is TRBV5-5 and J is TRBJ2-7; a possible D gene is TRBD1 (5 bases). Germline V gene lookup returns CDR1 SGHKS and CDR2 YYEKEE (reference sequence). V shed 5 bases and J shed 3 bases, with 6 bases lying between them. CDR3 length: 11 amino acids. The CDR3 is CASSQGYEQYF. CDR3 nucleotide sequence: TGTGCCAGCAGTCAGGGCTACGAGCAGTACTTC.

This chain joins TRBV5-1 and TRBJ2-3; D is perhaps TRBD1 or TRBD2 (5 bases each). The CDR3 runs to 15 residues. With 4 bases removed from V and 0 bases from J, the gap between germline ends came to 12 bases. Germline assignment: CDR1 SGHRS and CDR2 YFSETQ. The CDR3 nucleotides are TGCGCCAGCAGCCCCGGGGCACTTAGCACAGATACGCAGTATTTT. As protein: CASSPGALSTDTQYF.

V is TRBV10-1 and J is TRBJ2-1, with D perhaps TRBD2 (5 bases). V shed 4 bases and J shed 2 bases, with 21 bases lying between them. Germline loops: CDR1 WNHNN, CDR2 SYGVQD (reference sequence). This CDR3 comprises 18 residues. CDR3 protein: CASSALPLAWPTYNEQFF. For the CDR3, the DNA is TGCGCCAGCAGTGCATTGCCCTTAGCGTGGCCCACCTACAATGAGCAGTTCTTC.

A single count supports this clone. J is TRBJ2-1 and V is TRBV19; no definite D call. The V end lost 6 bases, the J end lost 8 bases, and 11 bases lay between the germline ends. Germline CDR1 and CDR2: LNHDA and SQIVND (reference sequence). CDR3 length: 12 amino acids. In nucleotides, the CDR3 is TGTGCCAGTAGACCCGATAGGGATGAGCAGTTCTTC. Its protein product is CASRPDRDEQFF.

J is TRBJ2-7 and V is TRBV5-1, with 8 bases that match TRBD1. CDR1 SGHRS and CDR2 YFSETQ come from the germline V gene. This CDR3 spans 15 amino acids. Unmatched junction bases numbered 8, after V lost 4 bases and J lost 2 bases. The CDR3 nucleotides are TGCGCCAGCAGCCCGGGACAGGCGAACACCTACGAGCAGTACTTC. The encoded protein is CASSPGQANTYEQYF.

The chain employs TRBV7-9 and TRBJ2-7; no clear D. Germline lookup yields CDR1 SEHNR and CDR2 FQNEAQ (reference sequence). The CDR3 runs to 15 residues. V was cut by 1 base and J by 0 bases, with 10 bases left in between. The CDR3 loop is CASSLDGVGSYEQYF. The CDR3 bases are TGTGCCAGCAGCTTAGATGGGGTAGGCTCCTACGAGCAGTACTTC.

This clone counts as medium-sized. The V gene is TRBV14, the J gene TRBJ1-1; perhaps TRBD1 as D (5 bases). The V gene lost 0 bases and the J gene lost 5 bases, with 10 bases spanning the gap. The CDR3 is 14 amino acids. Germline values: CDR1 SGHDN, CDR2 FVKESK. The CDR3 protein is CASSQERGYTEAFF. The CDR3 DNA is TGTGCCAGCAGCCAAGAACGGGGCTATACTGAAGCTTTCTTT.

The DNA for the CDR3 is TGTGCCAGCAGCCAGGAGGACGAGCAGTACTTC. It is translated as CASSQEDEQYF. The V and J genes are TRBV6-5 and TRBJ2-7; D perhaps matches TRBD2 (5 bases). CDR3 length: 11 amino acids. V was trimmed by 6 bases and J by 5 bases, leaving 8 bases between them. Germline V CDR1 and CDR2: MNHEY, SVGAGI.

This sequence joins TRBV6-5 and TRBJ2-3; D tentatively fits TRBD1 or TRBD2 (5 bases each). V was clipped by 11 bases and J by 4 bases, with 19 bases between them. The germline V gene has CDR1 MNHEY and CDR2 SVGAGI. There are 14 residues in the CDR3. This CDR3 reads CAARSGLGADTQYF. In nucleotides, the CDR3 is TGTGCCGCCCGTTCGGGGCTGGGGGCAGATACGCAGTATTTT.

This sequence joins TRBV19 and TRBJ1-3, with TRBD1 identical over 7 bases. Germline assignment: CDR1 LNHDA and CDR2 SQIVND (reference sequence). The CDR3 sequence is 16 residues long. V shed 5 bases, J shed 0 bases, and the junction held 7 bases outside the gene matches. CDR3 coding DNA: TGTGCCAGTAGTGCGGACAGGACCTTCTCTGGAAACACCATATATTTT. Its protein is CASSADRTFSGNTIYF.

The V and J genes are TRBV6-6 and TRBJ2-1, with a possible D match to TRBD2 (5 bases). CDR3 length equals 16 residues. The V gene lost 6 bases and the J gene lost 6 bases, with 21 bases spanning the gap. The germline V gene encodes CDR1 MNHNY and CDR2 SVGAGI (reference sequence). CDR3 protein: CASSGLPALRGNEQFF. In DNA form, the CDR3 reads TGTGCCAGCAGCGGACTCCCCGCCTTACGGGGCAATGAGCAGTTCTTC.

V and J are TRBV4-2 and TRBJ2-1, with 8 bases identical to TRBD2. Looked up from germline, CDR1 is LGHNA and CDR2 is YNFKEQ. The CDR3 runs 12 residues. V dropped 5 bases and J dropped 8; count of bases not matched to a gene: 2. In DNA, the CDR3 is TGTGCCAGCAGCTCACTAGCGGATGAGCAGTTCTTC. Translated, it gives CASSSLADEQFF.

The sample holds a few counts of this clone. The chain combines TRBV10-3 with TRBJ1-2; tentative D call: TRBD1 (5 bases). V was trimmed by 0 bases and J by 2 bases, leaving 10 bases between them. This CDR3 spans 15 amino acids. Germline CDR1 and CDR2: ENHRY and SYGVKD. CDR3 amino acids: CAISESGVPNYGYTF. CDR3 bases: TGTGCCATCAGTGAGTCAGGGGTGCCGAACTATGGCTACACCTTC.

V and J are TRBV7-2 and TRBJ1-2, with TRBD1 matching over 7 bases. V lost 5 bases and J lost 4; bases outside the gene matches: 13. CDR3 size: 16 residues. Germline V gene data show CDR1 as SGHTA and CDR2 as FQGNSA. CDR3 DNA sequence: TGTGCCAGCAGCCCTCCCCTCCGGACAGGCGGCTATGGCTACACCTTC. It is translated as CASSPPLRTGGYGYTF.

The chain employs TRBV18 and TRBJ2-3; 10 positions match TRBD2. V dropped 2 bases and J dropped 5; count of bases not matched to a gene: 10. The length of the CDR3 is 17 residues. Germline CDR1 reads KGHSH; CDR2 reads LQKENI. Here the CDR3 reads CASSPGLSGGARDTQYF. In DNA form, the CDR3 reads TGTGCCAGCTCACCAGGGCTAAGCGGGGGGGCCCGAGATACGCAGTATTTT.

On this clone: A single base separates this from a much larger clone, so it may be a read error. This sequence joins TRBV2 and TRBJ1-5; tentatively, D is TRBD1 (5 bases). CDR1 and CDR2 from the germline V gene are SNHLY and FYNNEI. There are 15 residues in the CDR3. This CDR3 is CTSSGGAQGAQPQHF. DNA for the CDR3: TGTACCAGCAGTGGGGGTGCGCAGGGAGCTCAGCCCCAGCATTTT. The full variable domain, with the rest looked up from reference TRBV2 and TRBJ1-5, is EPEVTQTPSHQVTQMGQEVILRCVPISNHLYFYWYRQILGQKVEFLVSFYNNEISEKSEIFDDQFSVERPDGSNFTLKIRSTKLEDSAMYFCTSSGGAQGAQPQHFGDGTRLSIL.

The gene calls are TRBV7-2 and TRBJ1-3, with D uncertain. The length of the CDR3 is 15 residues. V was shortened by 4 bases and J by 2 bases, with 12 bases between the two germline ends. Germline V gene lookup returns CDR1 SGHTA and CDR2 FQGNSA. CDR3 sequence (DNA): TGTGCCAGCAGCTCCCAAGGACTGCCTGGAAACACCATATATTTT. Encoded protein: CASSSQGLPGNTIYF. The full variable domain, completed using reference TRBV7-2 and TRBJ1-3, is GAGVSQSPSNKVTEKGKDVELRCDPISGHTALYWYRQSLGQGLEFLIYFQGNSAPDKSGLPSDRFSAERTGGSVSTLTIQRTQQEDSAVYLCASSSQGLPGNTIYFGEGSWLTVV.

This clone was picked up one time. The rearrangement joins TRBV30 to TRBJ2-6, with D possibly being TRBD1 (5 bases). CDR1 GTSNPN and CDR2 SVGIG come from the germline V gene (reference sequence). V lost 4 bases and J lost 12, with 13 bases in between. The CDR3 consists of 12 residues. CDR3 nucleotide sequence: TGTGCCTGGAAGCTACAGGTTAGCGTCCTGACTTTC. It yields the protein CAWKLQVSVLTF.

The rearrangement uses TRBV29-1 and TRBJ2-4, with 8 bases lining up with TRBD1. V shed 6 bases, J shed 0 bases, and the junction held 7 bases outside the gene matches. This CDR3 contains 15 residues. In germline, CDR1 is SQVTM, CDR2 ANQGSEA. CDR3 region: CSVKQGDLAKNIQYF. CDR3 in DNA: TGCAGCGTCAAACAGGGGGATCTAGCCAAAAACATTCAGTACTTC.

Here the CDR3 reads CASSVSPGRDEQFF. As DNA, the CDR3 is TGTGCCAGCAGCGTCTCACCAGGTCGGGATGAGCAGTTCTTC. This sequence joins TRBV9 and TRBJ2-1; D not resolved. V lost 2 bases to trimming and J lost 8 bases, with 14 bases between them. In germline, CDR1 is SGDLS, CDR2 YYNGEE. This CDR3 has 14 amino acids.

V gene TRBV14 combines with J gene TRBJ2-5; D is unresolved. V lost 4 bases to trimming and J lost 1 base, with 10 bases between them. In germline, CDR1 is SGHDN, CDR2 FVKESK. This CDR3 has 14 amino acids. In DNA form, the CDR3 reads TGTGCCAGCAGCCCCACAAGGGTCCAAGAGACCCAGTACTTC. It codes for CASSPTRVQETQYF.